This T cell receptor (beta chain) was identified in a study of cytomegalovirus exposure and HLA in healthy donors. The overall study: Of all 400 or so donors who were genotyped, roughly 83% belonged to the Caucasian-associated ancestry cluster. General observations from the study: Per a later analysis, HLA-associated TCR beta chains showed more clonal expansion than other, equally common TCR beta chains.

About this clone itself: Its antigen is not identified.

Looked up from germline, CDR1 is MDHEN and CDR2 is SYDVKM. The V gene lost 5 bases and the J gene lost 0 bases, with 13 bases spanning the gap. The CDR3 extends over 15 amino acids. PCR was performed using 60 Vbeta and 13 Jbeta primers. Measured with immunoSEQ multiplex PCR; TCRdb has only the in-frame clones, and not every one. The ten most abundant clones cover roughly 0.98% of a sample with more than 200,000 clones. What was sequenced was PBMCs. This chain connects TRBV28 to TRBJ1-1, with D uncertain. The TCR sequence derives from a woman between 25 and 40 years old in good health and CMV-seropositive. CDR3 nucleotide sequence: TGTGCCAGCAGTCCCTCGACACTTTTGAACACTGAAGCTTTCTTT. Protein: CASSPSTLLNTEAFF. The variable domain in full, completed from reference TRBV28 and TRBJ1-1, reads DVKVTQSSRYLVKRTGEKVFLECVQDMDHENMFWYRQDPGLGLRLIYFSYDVKMKEKGDIPEGYSVSREKKERFSLILESASTNQTSMYLCASSPSTLLNTEAFFGQGTRLTVV.